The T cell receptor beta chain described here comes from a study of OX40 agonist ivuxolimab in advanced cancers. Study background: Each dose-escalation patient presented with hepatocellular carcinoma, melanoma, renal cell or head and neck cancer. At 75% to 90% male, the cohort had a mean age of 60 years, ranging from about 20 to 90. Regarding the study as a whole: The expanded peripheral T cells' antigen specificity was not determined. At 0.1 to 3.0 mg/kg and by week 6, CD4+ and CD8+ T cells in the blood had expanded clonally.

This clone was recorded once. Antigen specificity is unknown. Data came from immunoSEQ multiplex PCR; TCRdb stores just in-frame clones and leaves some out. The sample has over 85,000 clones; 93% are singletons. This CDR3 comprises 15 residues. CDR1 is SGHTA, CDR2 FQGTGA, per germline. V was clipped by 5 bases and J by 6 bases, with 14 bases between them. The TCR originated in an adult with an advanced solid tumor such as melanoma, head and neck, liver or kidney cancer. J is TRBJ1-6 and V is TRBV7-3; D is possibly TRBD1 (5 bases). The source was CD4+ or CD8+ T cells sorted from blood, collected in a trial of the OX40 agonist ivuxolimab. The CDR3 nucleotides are TGTGCCAGCAGCCCGAGAGGGGTGGTTAATTCACCCCTCCACTTT. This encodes CASSPRGVVNSPLHF. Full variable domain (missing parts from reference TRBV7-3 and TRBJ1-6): GAGVSQTPSNKVTEKGKYVELRCDPISGHTALYWYRQSLGQGPEFLIYFQGTGAADDSGLPNDRFFAVRPEGSVSTLKIQRTERGDSAVYLCASSPRGVVNSPLHFGNGTRLTVT.